The rows below give T cell receptor beta chains drawn from one sample of a study of blood T cell repertoires in COVID-19. Repertoires were generated with immunoSEQ multiplex PCR, while TCRdb's copy carries only in-frame clones and drops some. The top ten hold about 4.5% of the sample, which has more than 200,000 clones, roughly 80% seen once. What was sequenced was peripheral blood. These TCRs come from a man aged 45-65 years with active or convalescent COVID-19. The CDR3 runs from the conserved cysteine through the conserved F or W. Fields, in order: D gene, J gene, clone size, V gene, CDR3 DNA, CDR3 protein. A D gene is named only where the DNA matches it firmly. The size field is filled for only some rows; it gives once, few, many or a size class.

>TRBD1|TRBJ2-7|NA|TRBV30
TGTGCCTCTGGACAGGGCCCCTACGAGCAGTACTTC
CASGQGPYEQYF
>TRBD1|TRBJ1-4|once|TRBV19
TGTGCCAGTAGCGACAGGGGGCCCCCGAATGAAAAACTGTTTTTT
CASSDRGPPNEKLFF
>NA|TRBJ1-2|once|TRBV30
TGTGCCTGGAGTGTACTCGATGGCTACACCTTC
CAWSVLDGYTF
>TRBD1|TRBJ2-5|NA|TRBV28
TGTGCCAGCAGGTCCGAGGGGGCCGTAGAGACCCAGTACTTC
CASRSEGAVETQYF
>NA|TRBJ2-7|NA|TRBV5-4
TGTGCCAGCAGTGAACGGAGCTCCTACGAGCAGTACTTC
CASSERSSYEQYF
>TRBD2|TRBJ2-7|NA|TRBV7-2
TGTGCCAGCAGCTTAGATCGGGGGGGTGGCGAGCAGTACTTC
CASSLDRGGGEQYF
>NA|TRBJ1-1|NA|TRBV12-3/TRBV12-4
TGTGCCAGCAGTTTCGTCATGTCGGGGGAAGCTTTCTTT
CASSFVMSGEAFF
>TRBD1|TRBJ1-6|NA|TRBV7-7
TGTGCCAGCAGCTCAGACAGGGGAATATATAATTCACCCCTCCACTTT
CASSSDRGIYNSPLHF
>NA|TRBJ2-1|once|TRBV6-5
TGTGCCAGCTCTAGGCGGGTCGATGAGCAGTTCTTC
CASSRRVDEQFF
>NA|TRBJ1-1|NA|TRBV6-1
TGTGCCAGCAGTGAAAGACAGCCGAACACTGAAGCTTTCTTT
CASSERQPNTEAFF
>NA|TRBJ2-1|NA|TRBV7-7
TGTGCCAGCAGCTTAGACGGCGGGGCGAACAATGAGCAGTTCTTC
CASSLDGGANNEQFF
>NA|TRBJ2-7|NA|TRBV23-1
TGCGCCAGCAGTCTTAACATATCCTACGAGCAGTACTTC
CASSLNISYEQYF
>TRBD1|TRBJ2-2|once|TRBV18
TGTGCCAGCTCACCAACCGGGACAGGCGCCGGGGAGCTGTTTTTT
CASSPTGTGAGELFF
>NA|TRBJ1-3|few|TRBV18
TGTGCCAGCTCTCCCGAGACTGGCTCTGGAAACACCATATATTTT
CASSPETGSGNTIYF
>NA|TRBJ1-2|NA|TRBV6-5
TGTGCCAGCACAGGAAACTATGGCTACACCTTC
CASTGNYGYTF
>NA|TRBJ2-5|NA|TRBV7-9
TGTGCCAGCAGCTTTCCTCCCCGGGAGACCCAGTACTTC
CASSFPPRETQYF
>NA|TRBJ2-2|NA|TRBV11-3
TGTGCCAGCAGCTTAGGGCCAGGGGGGATCGGGGAGCTGTTTTTT
CASSLGPGGIGELFF
>NA|TRBJ1-5|few|TRBV19
TGTGCCAGTAGTAGAGACAGAGGGAGCAATCAGCCCCAGCATTTT
CASSRDRGSNQPQHF
>NA|TRBJ2-7|NA|TRBV30
TGTGCCTGGAGTGAACTCACAGGGAGCGAGCAGTACTTC
CAWSELTGSEQYF